This is a list of T cell receptor beta chains from one sample in a study of PD-1 blockade in mismatch repair-deficient tumors. Clones were sequenced by immunoSEQ multiplex PCR, and TCRdb holds only the in-frame ones, with some missing. The profile shows 95,000 to 150,000 clones, about 88% of them singletons. Sample: peripheral blood, taken 44 weeks after starting pembrolizumab. The receptors originated from an adult with mismatch repair-deficient cancer. Both conserved end residues are part of each CDR3. D genes are given only for firm matches. Clone size is shown for a subset of rows, as once, few, many or a class of expanded clone.

TRBJ1-3 TRBD1 TRBV2 once CASSSTGESSGNTIYF TGTGCCAGCAGTTCCACAGGGGAAAGCTCTGGAAACACCATATATTTT
TRBJ2-7 NA TRBV7-9 NA CASSLDGRGYEQYF TGTGCCAGCAGCTTAGACGGCAGGGGATACGAGCAGTACTTC
TRBJ2-1 TRBD2 TRBV7-9 once CASSLGGRAFNNEQFF TGTGCCAGCAGCTTAGGCGGGAGGGCTTTCAACAATGAGCAGTTCTTC
TRBJ1-5 NA TRBV5-4 NA CASSLDGIDQPQHF TGTGCCAGCAGCTTGGACGGGATTGATCAGCCCCAGCATTTT
TRBJ1-1 NA TRBV6-5 NA CASRGTSSGTEAFF TGTGCCAGCAGGGGGACTTCAAGCGGGACTGAAGCTTTCTTT
TRBJ2-7 NA TRBV5-1 NA CASQAPDYPYEQYF TGCGCCAGCCAGGCCCCGGACTACCCATACGAGCAGTACTTC
TRBJ1-5 NA TRBV6-5 NA CASSQSGVYQPQHF TGTGCCAGCAGTCAATCAGGGGTTTATCAGCCCCAGCATTTT
TRBJ2-7 NA TRBV7-2 NA CASSLDRAYEQYF TGTGCCAGCAGCTTAGACCGGGCCTACGAGCAGTACTTC
TRBJ1-2 TRBD1 TRBV7-2 medium-sized CASSPEGQGTGGYTF TGTGCCAGCAGCCCCGAAGGACAGGGTACGGGGGGCTACACCTTC
TRBJ2-7 NA TRBV5-4 NA CASSTPGTSYEQYF TGTGCCAGCAGCACCCCAGGGACCTCCTACGAGCAGTACTTC
TRBJ2-3 NA TRBV5-1 NA CASSFRQYTDTQYF TGCGCCAGCAGCTTTCGGCAGTACACAGATACGCAGTATTTT
TRBJ1-2 NA TRBV9 NA CASSAGHGNRGYTF TGTGCCAGCAGCGCGGGACACGGCAATCGAGGCTACACCTTC
TRBJ1-3 NA TRBV7-9 few CASSLDGPGNTIYF TGTGCCAGCAGCTTAGACGGCCCTGGAAACACCATATATTTT
TRBJ2-1 TRBD2 TRBV14 NA CASSHRLAGAGNEQFF TGTGCCAGCAGCCATAGACTAGCGGGAGCCGGAAATGAGCAGTTCTTC
TRBJ2-1 TRBD2 TRBV6-4 NA CASSRLAGAGDEQFF TGTGCCAGCAGTCGGCTAGCGGGGGCCGGGGATGAGCAGTTCTTC
TRBJ1-1 NA TRBV2 few CASSDPRISAFF TGTGCCAGCAGTGACCCCCGTATCTCGGCTTTCTTT
TRBJ1-5 NA TRBV2 few CASSTGLRQPQHF TGTGCCAGCAGTACGGGGTTACGGCAGCCCCAGCATTTT
TRBJ2-1 TRBD1 TRBV6-1 NA CASSEIGGDYNEQFF TGTGCCAGCAGTGAAATAGGGGGCGACTACAATGAGCAGTTCTTC
TRBJ2-3 TRBD2 TRBV28 NA CASKGLLAGGPVDTQYF TGTGCCAGCAAGGGGTTATTAGCGGGAGGGCCGGTAGATACGCAGTATTTT
TRBJ2-7 TRBD2 TRBV5-8 NA CASSLGLALNEQYF TGTGCCAGCAGCTTGGGACTAGCACTCAACGAGCAGTACTTC
TRBJ1-2 NA TRBV27 NA CASSLTLGYGYTF TGTGCCAGCAGTTTGACATTAGGCTATGGCTACACCTTC
TRBJ2-1 TRBD2 TRBV6-6 NA CASRYLAGVGGEQFF TGTGCCAGCAGATATCTAGCGGGAGTAGGGGGTGAGCAGTTCTTC
TRBJ2-7 NA TRBV6-6 NA CASSYSKGAFYEQYF TGTGCCAGCAGTTACTCGAAGGGAGCGTTCTACGAGCAGTACTTC
TRBJ2-6 NA TRBV7-9 NA CASSRGAGANVLTF TGTGCCAGCAGCCGAGGAGCTGGGGCCAACGTCCTGACTTTC
TRBJ1-4 NA TRBV27 NA CASSLYPGLEKLFF TGTGCCAGCAGTTTATATCCAGGGCTTGAAAAACTGTTTTTT
TRBJ2-2 NA TRBV6-6 NA CASEVRADTGELFF TGTGCCAGCGAAGTGAGAGCTGATACCGGGGAGCTGTTTTTT
TRBJ2-5 TRBD2 TRBV28 NA CASRSTSSVGETQYF TGTGCCAGCAGATCGACTAGCAGCGTTGGAGAGACCCAGTACTTC